The next 19 T cell receptor beta chains were all read from a single sample in a study of human T cells and chemical hapten exposure. Time point denoted: healthy volunteer bleed at 6 weeks. Whole blood that had not been fractionated was the source of extracted total RNA. Via MiXCR, TCRdb re-called the RACE reads, giving one row per CDR3 protein. The data hold around 65,000 distinct CDR3 sequences, with approximately 6.1% observed a single time. Sequenced: whole blood. All receptors come from a female donor in good health. Some clones in this sample may be carry-over from other donors' samples.

V is TRBV28 and J is TRBJ2-3; 9 bases are a match to TRBD1. There are 14 residues in the CDR3. V trimming: 6 bases; J trimming: 5 bases; junction bases outside the gene matches: 6. Germline CDR1 and CDR2: MDHEN and SYDVKM. The chain's CDR3 is CASRQGAVRDTQYF. DNA of the CDR3: TGTGCCAGCAGACAGGGGGCGGTTCGAGATACGCAGTATTTT. The entire variable domain, with the rest obtained from reference TRBV28 and TRBJ2-3, is as follows: DVKVTQSSRYLVKRTGEKVFLECVQDMDHENMFWYRQDPGLGLRLIYFSYDVKMKEKGDIPEGYSVSREKKERFSLILESASTNQTSMYLCASRQGAVRDTQYFGPGTRLTVL.

This clonotype has ten or more counts. This rearrangement joins TRBV28 to TRBJ2-3, with 9 bases matching TRBD2. Trimming took 6 bases from V and 3 from J; bases not matched to a gene: 10. Per germline, CDR1 MDHEN and CDR2 SYDVKM. The CDR3 covers 16 residues. CDR3 in DNA: TGTGCCAGCAGGCAAGTAGCGGGAGATGTTACAGATACGCAGTATTTT. This encodes CASRQVAGDVTDTQYF.

This clonotype was seen many times. The chain uses TRBV10-3 and TRBJ2-5; tentatively, D is TRBD2 (6 bases). Trimming shortened V by 5 bases and J by 4 bases, and 14 bases separated the two germline ends. Germline V gene lookup returns CDR1 ENHRY and CDR2 SYGVKD. This CDR3 spans 14 amino acids. CDR3 sequence (DNA): TGTGCCATCAGTTTTAGCGGAGAGGGAGAGACCCAGTACTTC. Translated: CAISFSGEGETQYF.

This clonotype showed up many times. The chain has TRBV28 and TRBJ2-7, with D unclear. Germline lookup yields CDR1 MDHEN and CDR2 SYDVKM. The CDR3 runs to 12 residues. Deletions cut 7 bases from V and 2 bases from J, with 9 bases between. In DNA, the CDR3 is TGTGCCAGCAAGGACCATACCTACGAGCAGTACTTC. Amino acids: CASKDHTYEQYF.

This clonotype occurred many times. The genes are TRBV5-1 and TRBJ1-5; 7 nucleotides match TRBD1. Germline V lookup: CDR1 SGHRS, CDR2 YFSETQ. Losses at the gene ends were 4 bases for V and 8 bases for J; bases not matched to a gene: 6. The CDR3 is 13 amino acids. CDR3 sequence: CASSTGTGEPQHF. CDR3 sequence (DNA): TGCGCCAGCAGCACCGGAACAGGGGAGCCCCAGCATTTT.

This clonotype was observed at least ten times. The rearrangement uses TRBV7-2 and TRBJ2-5; D gene unclear. This CDR3 spans 12 amino acids. V was clipped by 1 base and J by 4 bases, with 4 bases between them. Germline assignment: CDR1 SGHTA and CDR2 FQGNSA. CDR3 in amino acids: CASSLVRETQYF. As DNA, the CDR3 is TGTGCCAGCAGCTTAGTCCGAGAGACCCAGTACTTC.

In its sample, this clonotype was seen a few times. The V call is TRBV7-9, the J call TRBJ2-2, with 7 bases lining up with TRBD1. CDR3 size: 13 residues. In germline, CDR1 is SEHNR, CDR2 FQNEAQ (reference sequence). CDR3 DNA sequence: TGTGGTTCCGGCAGGGGGTACACCGGGGAGCTGTTTTTT. It encodes CGSGRGYTGELFF.

This clonotype occurred many times. The V call is TRBV12-3 or TRBV12-4, the J call TRBJ1-2, with no clear D. Trimming took off 6 bases at V and 4 bases at J, with 12 bases between the two ends. CDR3 length equals 13 residues. As DNA, the CDR3 is TGTGCCAGCAGCCAACAGAGCTCCTATGGCTACACCTTC. This sequence encodes CASSQQSSYGYTF.

This clonotype showed up many times. The V call is TRBV29-1, the J call TRBJ2-7; D remains unclear. Germline V gene sequence: CDR1 SQVTM, CDR2 ANQGSEA. V shed 4 bases and J shed 0 bases, with 10 bases lying between them. This CDR3 region has 13 residues. The CDR3: CSVVGPDSYEQYF. The CDR3 coding sequence is TGCAGCGTTGTCGGCCCAGACTCCTACGAGCAGTACTTC.

This clonotype was picked up many times. In DNA form, the CDR3 reads TGCAGCGTTGGCCTGAACACTGAAGCTTTCTTT. Amino acids: CSVGLNTEAFF. The chain links TRBV29-1 to TRBJ1-1; D call uncertain. This CDR3 spans 11 amino acids. Trimming removed 4 bases at V and 0 bases at J, with 3 bases between. Germline lookup yields CDR1 SQVTM and CDR2 ANQGSEA. The variable domain in full, with the rest retrieved from reference TRBV29-1 and TRBJ1-1, is SAVISQKPSRDICQRGTSLTIQCQVDSQVTMMFWYRQQPGQSLTLIATANQGSEATYESGFVIDKFPISRPNLTFSTLTVSNMSPEDSSIYLCSVGLNTEAFFGQGTRLTVV.

This clonotype showed up many times. The V and J genes are TRBV9 and TRBJ1-4; D is undetermined. V shed 0 bases and J shed 7 bases, with 13 bases lying between them. Germline-derived CDR1 and CDR2 are SGDLS and YYNGEE. This CDR3 is built from 15 residues. The CDR3 is CASSVATGKSEKLFF. The CDR3 DNA reads as TGTGCCAGCAGCGTAGCTACCGGTAAATCTGAAAAACTGTTTTTT.

The chain links TRBV6-1 to TRBJ1-4; D remains ambiguous. Germline V gives CDR1 MNHNS, CDR2 SASEGT. This CDR3 contains 12 residues. V was shortened by 6 bases and J by 4 bases, with 6 bases between the two germline ends. The CDR3 protein is CASRLSNEKLFF. The CDR3, as DNA: TGTGCCAGCAGGCTGAGTAATGAAAAACTGTTTTTT.

This clonotype has a count of ten or more. The chain combines TRBV6-4 with TRBJ1-5; unclear D gene. The V and J ends lost 3 bases and 0 bases respectively, with 6 bases between them. CDR3 length: 14 residues. Germline values: CDR1 MRHNA, CDR2 SNTAGT. CDR3 nucleotides: TGTGCCAGCAGTGAGGAGTATAGCAATCAGCCCCAGCATTTT. Its protein is CASSEEYSNQPQHF.

The chain carries TRBV5-1 and TRBJ1-3; weak D call: TRBD1 (5 bases). Trimming removed 0 bases from V and 4 bases from J, with 8 bases in between. The germline V gene has CDR1 SGHRS and CDR2 YFSETQ. The CDR3 loop spans 14 amino acids. The CDR3 bases are TGCGCCAGCAGCTTGGTAGGGGCGGGAAACACCATATATTTT. Amino acid sequence: CASSLVGAGNTIYF.

This clonotype was seen many times. This rearrangement joins TRBV2 to TRBJ1-3, with 7 positions matching TRBD1. The CDR3 runs 16 residues. Germline-derived CDR1 and CDR2 are SNHLY and FYNNEI. V lost 2 bases and J lost 0; bases outside the gene matches: 4. CDR3 sequence: CASSERSGGSGNTIYF. Written as DNA, the CDR3 is TGTGCCAGCAGTGAAAGGTCAGGGGGCTCTGGAAACACCATATATTTT.

The genes are TRBV30 and TRBJ1-2, with TRBD1 identical over 7 bases. The CDR3 consists of 14 residues. Germline loops: CDR1 GTSNPN, CDR2 SVGIG (reference sequence). The ends lost 2 bases at V and 5 bases at J; junction bases unmatched: 8. This CDR3 is CAWSKSDRTYGYTF. In DNA, the CDR3 is TGTGCCTGGAGTAAGTCGGACAGGACGTATGGCTACACCTTC.

The table lists this clonotype with many counts. The V gene is TRBV20-1, the J gene TRBJ1-6; TRBD1 agrees at 8 bases. V trimming: 5 bases; J trimming: 9 bases; junction bases outside the gene matches: 12. CDR1 and CDR2 (germline): DFQATT, SNEGSKA (reference sequence). The CDR3 extends over 15 amino acids. This chain's CDR3 is CSALHPGQESSPLHF. The DNA of the CDR3 is TGCAGTGCTCTTCATCCGGGACAGGAAAGTTCACCCCTCCACTTT.

This clonotype was seen a handful of times. The chain combines TRBV4-1 with TRBJ2-6; D gene uncertain. Germline V gene sequence: CDR1 MGHRA, CDR2 YSYEKL. CDR3 size: 17 residues. V was trimmed by 4 bases and J by 0 bases, leaving 13 bases between them. Here the CDR3 DNA reads TGCGCCAGCAGCCTTTCTGTACTCCTCTCTGGGGCCAACGTCCTGACTTTC. Residues: CASSLSVLLSGANVLTF.

The chain joins TRBV5-1 to TRBJ2-3; D perhaps matches TRBD1 (7 bases). Looked up from germline, CDR1 is SGHRS and CDR2 is YFSETQ. V dropped 3 bases and J dropped 0 bases, with 17 bases sitting between them. This CDR3 is built from 17 residues. The CDR3 nucleotides are TGCGCCAGCAGCTGGGGGGACAGTCCTTGGAGCACAGATACGCAGTATTTT. Amino acid sequence: CASSWGDSPWSTDTQYF. The full variable domain, in which reference TRBV5-1 and TRBJ2-3 provide the parts outside the CDR3, is KAGVTQTPRYLIKTRGQQVTLSCSPISGHRSVSWYQQTPGQGLQFLFEYFSETQRNKGNFPGRFSGRQFSNSRSEMNVSTLELGDSALYLCASSWGDSPWSTDTQYFGPGTRLTVL.